Included here is one T cell receptor (beta chain) sequence, with context. This sample stems from a study of blood T cell repertoires in COVID-19. Study context: COVID-19 samples, acute and convalescent, were from the United States, Italy and Spain.

Only in-frame clones appear in the TCRdb table, and some are missing; sequencing was by immunoSEQ multiplex PCR. The sample lists 140,000 or so clones, under 90% occurring once. This CDR3 region has 13 residues. Looked up from germline, CDR1 is MNHEY and CDR2 is SVGAGI. The ends were cut back, 7 bases at V and 3 bases at J, with 10 bases in the middle. This chain links TRBV6-5 with TRBJ2-1; D gene uncertain. Sequenced: peripheral blood. The clonotype originates from a human donor in a cohort sampled during active COVID-19. The CDR3 DNA reads TGTGCCAGCACCCCTAGTAGCTACAATGAGCAGTTCTTC. Its protein is CASTPSSYNEQFF.